This TCR beta chain was sequenced for a study of CD8 T cell repertoires and HIV-1 epitope variants. This CDR3 spans 11 amino acids. Germline-derived CDR1 and CDR2 are SQVTM and ANQGSEA. Trimming removed 7 bases from V and 2 bases from J, with 8 bases in between. Profiled with immunoSEQ multiplex PCR; TCRdb holds only in-frame clones, not every one. The repertoire holds about 7,100 clones, with around two thirds as singletons. This clone was found a few times. Antigen unknown. The TCR was taken from a male donor with HIV. Sequencing was carried out using cultured CD8+ T cells derived from PBMCs. The V call is TRBV29-1, the J call TRBJ1-1; no reliable D call. The CDR3 region has the DNA TGCAGCGCGTCGGATAACACTGAAGCTTTCTTT. It translates to CSASDNTEAFF.